This entry lists 17 T cell receptor beta chains sequenced from one sample in a study of identical twins' blood T cells. TCRdb passed the 5' RACE reads through MiXCR, listing each CDR3 protein once. The repertoire holds a few hundred thousand distinct CDR3 sequences, with about 28% as singletons. Sequencing was done on a sample of PBMCs. These TCRs come from a woman aged 18 to 50 in good health.

This clonotype has a handful of counts. The chain employs TRBV20-1 and TRBJ1-4; 9 positions agree with TRBD1. Germline assignment: CDR1 DFQATT and CDR2 SNEGSKA (reference sequence). The V gene end was trimmed by 5 bases and the J gene end by 4 bases; junction bases not matched to a gene: 8. This CDR3 is built from 15 residues. The CDR3 region has the DNA TGCAGTGCTGGACAACAGGGGGCCCTTAATGAAAAACTGTTTTTT. Its protein is CSAGQQGALNEKLFF.

This clonotype came up many times. Here the CDR3 reads CASSQTGEMWPFF. CDR3 bases: TGTGCCAGCAGCCAAACAGGGGAAATGTGGCCTTTCTTT. The chain is built from TRBV6-6 and TRBJ1-1, with 7 bases aligning to TRBD1. The V and J ends lost 6 bases and 12 bases, in that order; junction bases with no gene match: 13. The length of the CDR3 is 13 residues. In germline, CDR1 is MNHNY, CDR2 SVGAGI (reference sequence).

This clonotype was seen ten or more times. The J gene is TRBJ2-2, the V gene TRBV29-1; 9 nucleotides agree with TRBD2. Unmatched junction bases numbered 16, after V lost 6 bases and J lost 8 bases. This CDR3 contains 16 residues. CDR1 is SQVTM and CDR2 is ANQGSEA in the germline V gene. CDR3 in amino acids: CSVKRRLAGTEGELFF. The DNA of the CDR3 is TGCAGCGTAAAAAGAAGGCTAGCGGGGACAGAAGGGGAGCTGTTTTTT.

The gene calls are TRBV7-2 and TRBJ1-5; D is uncertain. CDR3 length: 16 amino acids. The V end lost 1 base, the J end lost 4 bases, and 14 bases lay between the germline ends. CDR1 and CDR2 (germline): SGHTA, FQGNSA. The CDR3 bases are TGTGCCAGCAGCTTAGAACAAACCAAACCGAATCAGCCCCAGCATTTT. The encoded protein is CASSLEQTKPNQPQHF.

V and J are TRBV18 and TRBJ1-1; D is unclear. CDR1 KGHSH and CDR2 LQKENI come from the germline V gene. V lost 3 bases and J lost 1, with 12 bases in between. CDR3 length: 15 residues. The CDR3 nucleotides are TGTGCCAGCTCACCGGGCGGCGTAGGGAACACTGAAGCTTTCTTT. Residues: CASSPGGVGNTEAFF. Full variable domain (rest looked up from reference TRBV18 and TRBJ1-1): NAGVMQNPRHLVRRRGQEARLRCSPMKGHSHVYWYRQLPEEGLKFMVYLQKENIIDESGMPKERFSAEFPKEGPSILRIQQVVRGDSAAYFCASSPGGVGNTEAFFGQGTRLTVV.

The rearrangement links TRBV3-1 to TRBJ2-7; D possibly corresponds to TRBD2 (5 bases). V dropped 1 base and J dropped 5 bases, with 9 bases sitting between them. The CDR3 sequence is 13 residues long. The germline V gene has CDR1 LGHDT and CDR2 YNNKEL (reference sequence). The CDR3 region has the DNA TGTGCCAGCAGCCAAGTTATGAGGGACGAGCAGTACTTC. This encodes CASSQVMRDEQYF.

V gene TRBV11-2 combines with J gene TRBJ2-5; D is undetermined. Germline CDR1 is SGHAT and CDR2 is FQNNGV. This CDR3 contains 18 residues. Trimming shortened V by 4 bases and J by 5 bases, and 26 bases separated the two germline ends. The DNA for the CDR3 is TGTGCCAGCAGCTCGAAACTCCTGACTGGCGTCGGTAAGGAGACCCAGTACTTC. Amino acid sequence: CASSSKLLTGVGKETQYF.

This clonotype has only a few counts. This chain joins TRBV7-9 and TRBJ2-3; TRBD1 matches at 7 bases. Unmatched junction bases numbered 4, after V lost 2 bases and J lost 8 bases. The CDR3 runs 13 residues. The germline V gene has CDR1 SEHNR and CDR2 FQNEAQ (reference sequence). For the CDR3, the DNA is TGTGCCAGCAGCTTACGGGACAGAAGTACGCAGTATTTT. It encodes CASSLRDRSTQYF.

This chain joins TRBV6-1 and TRBJ1-6; D unclear. Trimming removed 2 bases from V and 7 bases from J, with 9 bases in between. The CDR3 is made up of 14 amino acids. CDR1 MNHNS and CDR2 SASEGT come from the germline V gene. The DNA for the CDR3 is TGTGCCAGCAGTGAAAGCAGTTTCAATTCACCCCTCCACTTT. Its protein product is CASSESSFNSPLHF.

The rearrangement uses TRBV20-1 and TRBJ2-5; tentatively, D is TRBD2 (6 bases). V was cut by 3 bases and J by 4 bases, with 12 bases left in between. Germline lookup yields CDR1 DFQATT and CDR2 SNEGSKA (reference sequence). CDR3 length: 13 residues. The DNA for the CDR3 is TGCAGTGCTAGGCGACTAGAGCGAGAGACCCAGTACTTC. Its protein product is CSARRLERETQYF.

CDR3 amino acids: CSAPPPGADTQYF. The DNA for the CDR3 is TGCAGTGCTCCTCCCCCCGGGGCAGATACGCAGTATTTT. The chain joins TRBV20-1 to TRBJ2-3; D perhaps matches TRBD2 (5 bases). The germline gives CDR1 DFQATT, CDR2 SNEGSKA (reference sequence). V lost 5 bases, J lost 4 bases, and 13 bases lay in between. The CDR3 totals 13 residues.

The chain combines TRBV7-2 with TRBJ1-1; D is unclear. The CDR3 sequence is 15 residues long. The germline V gene has CDR1 SGHTA and CDR2 FQGNSA. Between the trimmed V and J ends, which lost 4 bases and 3 bases, there was a span of 15 bases. Written as DNA, the CDR3 is TGTGCCAGCAGCTACACCGGGAATCGATACACTGAAGCTTTCTTT. It encodes CASSYTGNRYTEAFF.

This clonotype was found many times. The V and J genes are TRBV3-1 and TRBJ2-7, with TRBD1 matching 7 bases. V trimming: 6 bases; J trimming: 4 bases; junction bases outside the gene matches: 3. This CDR3 is built from 12 residues. Per germline, CDR1 LGHDT and CDR2 YNNKEL (reference sequence). The CDR3 DNA is TGTGCCAGCAGTCACAGGGGATACGAGCAGTACTTC. Its translation: CASSHRGYEQYF.

The chain combines TRBV6-5 with TRBJ1-1; the match to TRBD1 covers 7 bases. V shed 1 base, J shed 1 base, and the junction held 3 bases outside the gene matches. The V gene's germline CDR1 is MNHEY and CDR2 SVGAGI. The CDR3 loop spans 15 amino acids. Here the CDR3 reads CASSYYGTANTEAFF. CDR3 nucleotides: TGTGCCAGCAGTTACTATGGGACAGCGAACACTGAAGCTTTCTTT.

CDR3 in DNA: TGTGCCAGCAGTTCGATCCCGGGACGGCTTAATGGCTACACCTTC. This codes for CASSSIPGRLNGYTF. The chain joins TRBV27 to TRBJ1-2; a weak D match, TRBD1 (5 bases). V gave up 4 bases and J gave up 6 bases, with 18 bases separating them. The CDR3 consists of 15 residues. Germline CDR1 and CDR2: MNHEY and SMNVEV (reference sequence).

This chain links TRBV29-1 with TRBJ2-7; D perhaps matches TRBD1 (6 bases). The CDR3 runs 14 residues. Trimming removed 7 bases from V and 2 bases from J, with 18 bases in between. Germline V lookup: CDR1 SQVTM, CDR2 ANQGSEA. The CDR3 sequence: CSAAGTSETYEQYF. CDR3 bases: TGCAGCGCCGCCGGGACATCCGAGACCTACGAGCAGTACTTC.

V and J are TRBV4-1 and TRBJ1-1; tentative D call: TRBD1 (6 bases). The CDR3 contains 13 residues. V was shortened by 8 bases and J by 0 bases, with 10 bases between the two germline ends. Germline V gene data show CDR1 as MGHRA and CDR2 as YSYEKL. CDR3 nucleotide sequence: TGCGCCAGCCGACAGGTTATGAACACTGAAGCTTTCTTT. Protein: CASRQVMNTEAFF.